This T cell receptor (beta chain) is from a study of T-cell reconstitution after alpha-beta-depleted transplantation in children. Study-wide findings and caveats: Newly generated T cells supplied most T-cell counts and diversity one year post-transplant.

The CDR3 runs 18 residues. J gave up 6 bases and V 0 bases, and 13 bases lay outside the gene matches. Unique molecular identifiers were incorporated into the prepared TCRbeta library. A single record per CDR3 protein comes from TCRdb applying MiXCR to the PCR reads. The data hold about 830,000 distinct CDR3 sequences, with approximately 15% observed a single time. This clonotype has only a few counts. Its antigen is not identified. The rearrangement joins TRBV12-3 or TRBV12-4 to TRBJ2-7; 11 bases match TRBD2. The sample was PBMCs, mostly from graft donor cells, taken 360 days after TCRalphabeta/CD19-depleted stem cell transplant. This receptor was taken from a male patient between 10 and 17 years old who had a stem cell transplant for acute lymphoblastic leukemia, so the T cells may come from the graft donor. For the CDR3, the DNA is TGTGCCAGCAGTTTAGCGCAGGTTAAACTAGCGGGAGTTGGCGAGCAGTACTTC. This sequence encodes CASSLAQVKLAGVGEQYF.